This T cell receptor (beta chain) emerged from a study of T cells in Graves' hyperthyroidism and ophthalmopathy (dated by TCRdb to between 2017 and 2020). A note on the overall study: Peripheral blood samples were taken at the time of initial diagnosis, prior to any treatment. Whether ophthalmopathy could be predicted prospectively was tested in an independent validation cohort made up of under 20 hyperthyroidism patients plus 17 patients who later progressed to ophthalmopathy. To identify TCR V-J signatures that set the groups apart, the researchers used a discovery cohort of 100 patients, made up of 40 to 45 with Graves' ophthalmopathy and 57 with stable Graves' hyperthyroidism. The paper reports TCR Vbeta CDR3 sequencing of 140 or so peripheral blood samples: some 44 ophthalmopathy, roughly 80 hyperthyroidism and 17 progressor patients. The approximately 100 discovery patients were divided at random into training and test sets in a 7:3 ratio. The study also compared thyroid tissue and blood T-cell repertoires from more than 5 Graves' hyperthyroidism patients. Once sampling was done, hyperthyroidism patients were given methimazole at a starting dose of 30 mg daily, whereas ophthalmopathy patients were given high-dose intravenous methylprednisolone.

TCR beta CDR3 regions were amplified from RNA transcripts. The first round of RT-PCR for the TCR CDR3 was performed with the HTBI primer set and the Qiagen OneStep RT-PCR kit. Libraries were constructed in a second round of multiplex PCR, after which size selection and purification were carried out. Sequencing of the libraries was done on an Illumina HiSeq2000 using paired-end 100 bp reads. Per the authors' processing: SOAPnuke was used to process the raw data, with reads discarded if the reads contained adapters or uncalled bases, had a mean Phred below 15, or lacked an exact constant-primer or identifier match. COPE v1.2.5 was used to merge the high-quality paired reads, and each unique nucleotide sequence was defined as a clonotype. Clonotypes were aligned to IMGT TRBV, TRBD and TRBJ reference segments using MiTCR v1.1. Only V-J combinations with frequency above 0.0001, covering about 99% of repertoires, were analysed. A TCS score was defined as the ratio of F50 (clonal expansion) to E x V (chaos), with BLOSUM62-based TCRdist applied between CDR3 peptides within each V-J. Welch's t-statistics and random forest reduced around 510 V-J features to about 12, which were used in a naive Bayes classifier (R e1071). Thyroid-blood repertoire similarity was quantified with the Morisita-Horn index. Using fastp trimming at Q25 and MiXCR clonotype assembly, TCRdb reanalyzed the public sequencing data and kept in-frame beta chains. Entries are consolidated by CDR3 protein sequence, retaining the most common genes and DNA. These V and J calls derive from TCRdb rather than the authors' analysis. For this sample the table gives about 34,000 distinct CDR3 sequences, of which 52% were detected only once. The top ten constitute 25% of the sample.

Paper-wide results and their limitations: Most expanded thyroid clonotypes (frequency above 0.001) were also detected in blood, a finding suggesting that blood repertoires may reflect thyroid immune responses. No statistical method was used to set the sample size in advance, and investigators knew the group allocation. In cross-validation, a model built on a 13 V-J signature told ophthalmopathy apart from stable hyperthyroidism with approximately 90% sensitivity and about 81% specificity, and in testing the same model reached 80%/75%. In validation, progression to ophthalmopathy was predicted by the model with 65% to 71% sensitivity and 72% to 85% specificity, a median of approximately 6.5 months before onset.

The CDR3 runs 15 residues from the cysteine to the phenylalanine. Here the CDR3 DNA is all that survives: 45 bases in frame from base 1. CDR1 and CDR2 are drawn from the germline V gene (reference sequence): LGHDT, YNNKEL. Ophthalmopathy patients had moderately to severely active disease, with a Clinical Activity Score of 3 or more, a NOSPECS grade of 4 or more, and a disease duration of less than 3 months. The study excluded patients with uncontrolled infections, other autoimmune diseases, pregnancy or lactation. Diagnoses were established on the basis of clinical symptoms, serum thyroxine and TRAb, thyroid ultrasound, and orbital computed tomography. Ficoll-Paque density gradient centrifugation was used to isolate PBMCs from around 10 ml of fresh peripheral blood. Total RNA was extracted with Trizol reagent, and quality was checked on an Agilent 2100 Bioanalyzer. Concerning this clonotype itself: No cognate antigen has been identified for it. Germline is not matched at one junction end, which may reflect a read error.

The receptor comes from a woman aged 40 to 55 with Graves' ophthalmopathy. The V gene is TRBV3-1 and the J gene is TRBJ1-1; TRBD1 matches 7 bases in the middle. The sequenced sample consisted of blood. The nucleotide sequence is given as TGTGACAGCAGCCAAGGGGCAGGGGAGGGGGCCGGAGCTTTCTTT. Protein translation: CDSSQGAGEGAGAFF.